The 6 T cell receptor beta chains below were found in one sample sequenced in a study of vaccination effects on CD4 cells after COVID-19. Antigen-specific CD4+ T cells expanded by the ViraFEST assay with viral peptide pools were then sequenced. When nine to ten days of culture had elapsed, CD4+ T cells were isolated. Either the mRNA-1273 or the BNT162b2 vaccine was given to participants as two doses. These receptors' targets are unknown. TCRdb's copy holds only in-frame clones and misses some; the assay was immunoSEQ multiplex PCR. There are 28,000 or so clones in the sample; roughly 80% occur only once, and roughly a tenth lies in the top ten. The source was CD4+ T cells from PBMCs cultured with HCoV-NL63 spike peptides, collected after COVID-19 vaccination. The receptors originated from a human donor who received a COVID-19 vaccine.

J is TRBJ2-2 and V is TRBV5-1; tentatively, D is TRBD1 (6 bases). CDR1 and CDR2 (germline): SGHRS, YFSETQ. The CDR3 spans 15 residues. Trimming pared 5 bases from V and 0 bases from J, leaving 11 bases between. CDR3: CASSPRGTNTGELFF. The CDR3 region has the DNA TGCGCCAGCAGTCCCAGGGGTACGAACACCGGGGAGCTGTTTTTT.

This clone was picked up a small number of times. The chain carries TRBV5-4 and TRBJ1-1, with unresolved D. V shed 0 bases and J shed 1 base, with 4 bases lying between them. Per the germline V gene, CDR1 is SGHNT and CDR2 is YYREEE (reference sequence). The CDR3 covers 13 residues. CDR3 DNA: TGTGCCAGCAGCTTGGCAGGGAACACTGAAGCTTTCTTT. Translating it yields CASSLAGNTEAFF.

J is TRBJ2-7 and V is TRBV19; possibly TRBD1 for D (6 bases). The CDR3 is 15 amino acids. Germline CDR1 reads LNHDA; CDR2 reads SQIVND (reference sequence). Between the trimmed V and J ends, which lost 3 bases and 3 bases, there was a span of 15 bases. The DNA for the CDR3 is TGTGCCAGTAGTATCCGACCTCGACAGGACTACGAGCAGTACTTC. Translated: CASSIRPRQDYEQYF.

This rearrangement joins TRBV5-6 to TRBJ2-1; D is undetermined. V shed 1 base and J shed 4 bases, with 3 bases lying between them. Germline V lookup: CDR1 SGHDT, CDR2 YYEEEE. This CDR3 region has 12 residues. The CDR3 DNA reads TGTGCCAGCAGCTTGCCGTACAATGAGCAGTTCTTC. Encoded protein: CASSLPYNEQFF.

The rearrangement uses TRBV27 and TRBJ1-4; 7 nucleotides line up with TRBD1. J lost 0 bases, V lost 5 bases, and 3 bases had no gene match. Germline values: CDR1 MNHEY, CDR2 SMNVEV (reference sequence). The CDR3 spans 15 residues. The CDR3 DNA reads as TGTGCCAGCAGTGATACAGGGGCAACTAATGAAAAACTGTTTTTT. Residues: CASSDTGATNEKLFF. The full variable domain, with the rest looked up from reference TRBV27 and TRBJ1-4, is EAQVTQNPRYLITVTGKKLTVTCSQNMNHEYMSWYRQDPGLGLRQIYYSMNVEVTDKGDVPEGYKVSRKEKRNFPLILESPSPNQTSLYFCASSDTGATNEKLFFGSGTQLSVL.

This clone was observed a handful of times. The V and J genes are TRBV28 and TRBJ2-1, with 8 bases fitting TRBD2. The CDR3 consists of 15 residues. The germline CDR1 and CDR2 sequences are MDHEN and SYDVKM. Trimming cost V 4 bases and J 4 bases; bases outside gene matches: 6. The CDR3 protein is CASSSPGGAYNEQFF. CDR3 nucleotide sequence: TGTGCCAGCAGTTCCCCGGGAGGGGCGTACAATGAGCAGTTCTTC.